One sample yielded the 20 T cell receptor beta chains listed below, sequenced in a study of shared clonotypes between healthy human individuals. Sequencing was performed with immunoSEQ multiplex PCR; in TCRdb, only in-frame clones are kept and a portion is missing. The sample lists about 1 million clones, about 75% occurring once. Sequencing input: memory CD4+ T cells sorted from blood. Subset: CD45RA-negative fraction. All receptors come from a man aged 18 to 35 in good health.

V usage is TRBV15 and J usage is TRBJ2-1; 15 bases are a match to TRBD2. Germline-derived CDR1 and CDR2 are LNHNV and YYDKDF (reference sequence). Trimming removed 0 bases from V and 7 bases from J; junction bases left unmatched: 4. The CDR3 length is 17 residues. CDR3 sequence: CATSREGTSGRSNEQFF. Written as DNA, the CDR3 is TGTGCCACCAGCAGAGAAGGGACTAGCGGGAGGAGTAATGAGCAGTTCTTC.

The rearrangement links TRBV18 to TRBJ1-4; a weak D match, TRBD1 (6 bases). Germline assignment: CDR1 KGHSH and CDR2 LQKENI. V was trimmed by 4 bases and J by 2 bases, leaving 8 bases between them. The CDR3 is made up of 14 amino acids. The CDR3 region is CASSLDSTNEKLFF. For the CDR3, the DNA is TGTGCCAGCTCACTGGACAGTACTAATGAAAAACTGTTTTTT.

V and J are TRBV19 and TRBJ2-7, with D maybe TRBD1 (6 bases). There are 15 residues in the CDR3. Germline lookup yields CDR1 LNHDA and CDR2 SQIVND (reference sequence). V was trimmed by 3 bases and J by 0 bases, leaving 12 bases between them. The CDR3 DNA follows: TGTGCCAGTAGTATGACAGGCCCGAGCTCCTACGAGCAGTACTTC. Protein: CASSMTGPSSYEQYF.

The rearrangement joins TRBV29-1 to TRBJ1-2; D unresolved. Trimming took off 5 bases at V and 8 bases at J, with 12 bases between the two ends. This CDR3 region has 11 residues. Germline-derived CDR1 and CDR2 are SQVTM and ANQGSEA. The CDR3 nucleotides are TGCAGCGTTTATTCTGAGAAAGGCTACACCTTC. Residues: CSVYSEKGYTF.

Only one count was recorded for this clone. The chain recombines TRBV29-1 with TRBJ1-1; 9 bases are shared with TRBD1. Per the germline V gene, CDR1 is SQVTM and CDR2 is ANQGSEA. The ends lost 7 bases at V and 0 bases at J; junction bases unmatched: 9. The CDR3 contains 15 residues. CDR3 nucleotides: TGCAGCGCCATTCCGGACAGGGGTCTGAACACTGAAGCTTTCTTT. Translated, it gives CSAIPDRGLNTEAFF.

The chain carries TRBV7-2 and TRBJ2-1, with 13 bases identical to TRBD2. Germline V lookup: CDR1 SGHTA, CDR2 FQGNSA. This CDR3 spans 15 amino acids. The junction had 6 bases not matched to a gene; V was cut back by 5 bases and J by 8 bases. DNA for the CDR3: TGTGCCAGCAGCCCAAGGACTAGCGGGAGCTATGAGCAGTTCTTC. It yields the protein CASSPRTSGSYEQFF.

The gene calls are TRBV10-3 and TRBJ2-7, with 9 bases lining up with TRBD1. The CDR3 runs 13 residues. Germline CDR1 and CDR2: ENHRY and SYGVKD. V trimming: 6 bases; J trimming: 6 bases; junction bases outside the gene matches: 6. In DNA, the CDR3 is TGTGCCATCAGCCCGGGACAGGGTTCCGAGCAGTACTTC. Amino acid sequence: CAISPGQGSEQYF.

This clone was seen a few times. Other DNA variants within this sample encode the same CDR3. This sequence joins TRBV6-6 and TRBJ2-7, with 7 nucleotides matching TRBD1. In germline, CDR1 is MNHNY, CDR2 SVGAGI (reference sequence). Trimming removed 6 bases from V and 2 bases from J; junction bases left unmatched: 7. There are 14 residues in the CDR3. The CDR3 loop reads CASSPGTETYEQYF. CDR3 in DNA: TGTGCCAGCAGCCCAGGGACAGAAACCTACGAGCAGTACTTC.

The chain's CDR3 is CASSVALATEAFF. In nucleotides, the CDR3 is TGTGCCAGCAGCGTAGCCCTGGCCACTGAAGCTTTCTTT. The chain has TRBV9 and TRBJ1-1; no definite D call. Trimming took 0 bases from V and 4 from J, leaving 7 bases between them. Germline-derived CDR1 and CDR2 are SGDLS and YYNGEE. This CDR3 is built from 13 residues.

The DNA for the CDR3 is TGTGCCAGCAGCAACAGGAATAGGCAAGAGACCCAGTACTTC. It is translated as CASSNRNRQETQYF. The V gene is TRBV5-6, the J gene TRBJ2-5, with D possibly TRBD1 on 5 matching bases. The CDR3 is 14 residues long. V was pared by 4 bases and J by 2 bases, with 12 bases between. Per germline, CDR1 SGHDT and CDR2 YYEEEE.

The genes are TRBV19 and TRBJ1-1; D not resolved. Trimming shortened V by 8 bases and J by 1 base, and 11 bases separated the two germline ends. Looked up from germline, CDR1 is LNHDA and CDR2 is SQIVND (reference sequence). There are 13 residues in the CDR3. This CDR3 reads CASGMGRNTEAFF. As DNA, the CDR3 is TGTGCCAGTGGCATGGGGAGGAACACTGAAGCTTTCTTT.

The rearrangement joins TRBV6-1 to TRBJ1-4; D is unclear. Trimming cost V 3 bases and J 14 bases, with 13 bases left between them. Germline CDR1 is MNHNS and CDR2 is SASEGT. This CDR3 is 12 amino acids long. The CDR3 sequence: CASSDRREGLFF. In DNA, the CDR3 is TGTGCCAGCAGTGATAGGCGCGAAGGGCTGTTTTTT.

The chain joins TRBV6-6 to TRBJ1-2; 8 positions agree with TRBD1. The V gene end was trimmed by 6 bases and the J gene end by 8 bases; junction bases not matched to a gene: 8. Germline lookup yields CDR1 MNHNY and CDR2 SVGAGI (reference sequence). The CDR3 covers 13 residues. The CDR3 here is CASRPGQGWGYTF. Here the CDR3 DNA reads TGTGCCAGCAGACCCGGACAGGGATGGGGCTACACCTTC.

V and J are TRBV28 and TRBJ2-2; 9 bases agree with TRBD1. The CDR3 loop spans 15 amino acids. Germline CDR1 MDHEN, CDR2 SYDVKM. The trim removed 6 bases at V and 4 bases at J, leaving 6 bases unmatched. CDR3 protein: CASRRGTGFTGELFF. The CDR3 DNA follows: TGTGCCAGCAGAAGAGGGACAGGGTTCACCGGGGAGCTGTTTTTT.

The rearrangement joins TRBV10-3 to TRBJ1-2; D unclear. Germline V gives CDR1 ENHRY, CDR2 SYGVKD. The CDR3 totals 11 residues. Trimming took off 2 bases at V and 10 bases at J, with 8 bases between the two ends. The CDR3, as DNA: TGTGCCATCAGTGAGAGAGGGCCCTACACCTTC. It codes for CAISERGPYTF.

The chain combines TRBV19 with TRBJ1-5; 8 bases align to TRBD1. V shed 6 bases and J 3 bases; nucleotides not matched to a gene: 7. The CDR3 contains 15 residues. CDR1 LNHDA and CDR2 SQIVND come from the germline V gene (reference sequence). CDR3 protein: CASSPGQVLNQPQHF. Written as DNA, the CDR3 is TGTGCCAGTAGCCCGGGACAGGTCCTCAATCAGCCCCAGCATTTT.

The V call is TRBV9, the J call TRBJ2-5; 7 positions match TRBD1. V dropped 3 bases and J dropped 4; count of bases not matched to a gene: 3. CDR1 and CDR2 (germline): SGDLS, YYNGEE. The CDR3 runs to 13 residues. CDR3: CASSGRTGETQYF. The DNA of the CDR3 is TGTGCCAGCAGCGGAAGGACAGGAGAGACCCAGTACTTC.

This clone was counted at least ten times. V usage is TRBV18 and J usage is TRBJ2-7, with D possibly TRBD2 on 5 matching bases. Trimming shortened V by 3 bases and J by 3 bases, and 12 bases separated the two germline ends. Looked up from germline, CDR1 is KGHSH and CDR2 is LQKENI. The CDR3 spans 14 residues. As DNA, the CDR3 is TGTGCCAGCTCACCCGGGAAGCGGAACTACGAGCAGTACTTC. Amino acid sequence: CASSPGKRNYEQYF.

This clone has a single count. J is TRBJ2-1 and V is TRBV6-1; D remains unclear. The CDR3 runs to 17 residues. Germline V CDR1 and CDR2: MNHNS, SASEGT. The V end was cut by 0 bases, the J end by 5 bases, with 17 bases between. This CDR3 reads CASSEAFRSGPNNEQFF. The CDR3 DNA follows: TGTGCCAGCAGTGAAGCATTTAGGAGTGGGCCTAACAATGAGCAGTTCTTC.

With regard to this clone: A read error may account for a junction end that differs from germline. The J gene is TRBJ2-7, the V gene TRBV6-6; 8 positions match TRBD1. The germline gives CDR1 MNHNY, CDR2 SVGAGI (reference sequence). The CDR3 has 14 residues. CDR3 nucleotides: TGTGCCAGCAGGGACAGGGAGTTCCGCTTGGAGCAGTGCTTC. Protein: CASRDREFRLEQCF.